Listed below are T cell receptor beta chains from one sample, sequenced in a study of T-cell reconstitution after alpha-beta-depleted transplantation in children. TCRdb reprocessed the PCR reads via MiXCR and lists one record per CDR3 protein. This sample carries fewer than 350,000 distinct CDR3 sequences, 11% of them seen once, and the ten largest clones take 23%. Sample: peripheral blood, taken 180 days after TCRalphabeta/CD19-depleted stem cell transplant. Receptors originate from a male patient aged 2-15 years who had a stem cell transplant for chronic granulomatous disease, so the T cells may come from the graft donor. The CDR3 runs from the conserved cysteine through the conserved F or W. The D gene is left open where the match is weak. Clone size is stated in some rows and not others, as once, few, many or a class when expanded.

D gene	CDR3 length	clone size	V gene	J gene	CDR3 protein	CDR3 DNA
.	16	.	TRBV7-8	TRBJ2-2	CASSLELRANTGELFF	TGTGCCAGCAGCTTAGAGTTGCGGGCGAACACCGGGGAGCTGTTTTTT
.	15	many	TRBV15	TRBJ2-3	CATNGDSTSTDTQYF	TGTGCCACCAACGGGGATTCCACTAGCACAGATACGCAGTATTTT
TRBD2	15	.	TRBV2	TRBJ2-1	CATKGASGRAGEQFF	TGTGCCACCAAGGGGGCTAGCGGGAGGGCCGGTGAGCAGTTCTTC
.	14	many	TRBV3-1	TRBJ2-3	CASSHAFRTDTQYF	TGTGCCAGCAGCCATGCCTTTCGCACAGATACGCAGTATTTT
TRBD2	16	many	TRBV7-3	TRBJ2-2	CASTVAGAGNTGELFF	TGTGCCAGCACTGTAGCGGGGGCAGGGAACACCGGGGAGCTGTTTTTT
.	13	.	TRBV5-1	TRBJ1-1	CASSPGHTTEAFF	TGCGCCAGCAGCCCCGGACATACCACTGAAGCTTTCTTT
.	13	many	TRBV7-3	TRBJ2-7	CASSQGPDYEQYF	TGTGCCAGCAGCCAAGGGCCCGACTACGAGCAGTACTTC
.	13	many	TRBV7-2	TRBJ1-2	CASSWLTDYGYTF	TGTGCCAGCAGTTGGCTGACCGACTATGGCTACACCTTC
.	12	many	TRBV18	TRBJ2-1	CASSPGKSEQFF	TGTGCCAGCTCACCGGGGAAATCTGAGCAGTTCTTC
TRBD1	16	many	TRBV7-3	TRBJ2-2	CASSKRDRGQTGELFF	TGTGCCAGCAGCAAAAGGGACAGGGGGCAAACCGGGGAGCTGTTTTTT
.	15	once	TRBV19	TRBJ1-4	CASKFRTVDNEKLFF	TGTGCCAGTAAATTCAGGACGGTTGACAATGAAAAACTGTTTTTT
.	14	many	TRBV7-3	TRBJ2-2	CASGPEGGTGELFF	TGTGCCAGCGGCCCTGAGGGGGGGACCGGGGAGCTGTTTTTT
.	13	many	TRBV20-1	TRBJ2-1	CSARRRPYNEQFF	TGCAGTGCTAGGAGACGTCCCTACAATGAGCAGTTCTTC
TRBD1	13	many	TRBV29-1	TRBJ2-7	CSVRQGAVYEQYF	TGCAGCGTGAGACAGGGGGCGGTCTACGAGCAGTACTTC
.	13	many	TRBV5-1	TRBJ2-1	CASMAGPVNEQFF	TGCGCCAGCATGGCGGGGCCGGTCAATGAGCAGTTCTTC
TRBD1	17	many	TRBV5-1	TRBJ2-2	CASSLRGQGPNTGELFF	TGCGCCAGCAGCTTGCGGGGACAGGGGCCGAACACCGGGGAGCTGTTTTTT
.	15	many	TRBV6-5	TRBJ1-1	CASSYLGRATGAAFF	TGTGCCAGCAGTTATTTAGGAAGGGCGACGGGGGCAGCTTTCTTT